A selection of T cell receptor beta chains follows, all from one sample in a study of early T cells in non-severe SARS-CoV-2 infection. A single record per CDR3 protein comes from TCRdb applying MiXCR to the 5' RACE reads. This sample has 75,000 to 80,000 distinct CDR3 sequences, with about 10% found just once. This specimen was whole blood, taken at baseline. The receptors stem from an adult who was a healthcare worker with PCR-confirmed SARS-CoV-2 infection or an uninfected control (not recorded which). Each CDR3 is given with its conserved first and last residue. The D gene is left open where the match is weak. Part of the rows lack a size; the others show once, few, many or a class for expanded clones.

D gene: -
V gene: TRBV12-3/TRBV12-4
clone size: many
J gene: TRBJ2-3
CDR3 protein: CASDPSIGGRADTQYF
CDR3 DNA: TGTGCCAGCGACCCCAGTATCGGGGGCCGTGCAGATACGCAGTATTTT

D gene: TRBD1
V gene: TRBV29-1
clone size: many
J gene: TRBJ1-4
CDR3 protein: CSVEEGQAEKLFF
CDR3 DNA: TGCAGCGTTGAAGAGGGACAGGCGGAAAAACTGTTTTTT

D gene: TRBD2
V gene: TRBV5-1
clone size: few
J gene: TRBJ2-1
CDR3 protein: CASSNSGGPNEQFF
CDR3 DNA: TGCGCCAGCAGTAATAGCGGGGGCCCTAATGAGCAGTTCTTC

D gene: -
V gene: TRBV11-2
clone size: -
J gene: TRBJ1-4
CDR3 protein: CASSPDGGRPEKLFF
CDR3 DNA: TGTGCCAGCAGCCCGGATGGGGGCAGGCCGGAAAAACTGTTTTTT

D gene: -
V gene: TRBV7-2
clone size: many
J gene: TRBJ1-1
CDR3 protein: CASSLDKGNTEAFF
CDR3 DNA: TGTGCCAGCAGCTTAGATAAGGGTAACACTGAAGCTTTCTTT

D gene: -
V gene: TRBV4-3
clone size: many
J gene: TRBJ2-3
CDR3 protein: CASSHSYHSTDTQYF
CDR3 DNA: TGCGCCAGCAGCCATTCGTACCATTCCACAGATACGCAGTATTTT

D gene: -
V gene: TRBV27
clone size: -
J gene: TRBJ1-5
CDR3 protein: CASSLGRNQPQHF
CDR3 DNA: TGTGCCAGCAGTTTGGGCAGAAATCAGCCCCAGCATTTT

D gene: TRBD1
V gene: TRBV6-5
clone size: many
J gene: TRBJ1-2
CDR3 protein: CASSGPDRGANYGYTF
CDR3 DNA: TGTGCCAGCAGTGGGCCGGACAGGGGGGCTAACTATGGCTACACCTTC

D gene: TRBD1
V gene: TRBV29-1
clone size: few
J gene: TRBJ1-2
CDR3 protein: CSVAGTGSSWYGYTF
CDR3 DNA: TGCAGCGTCGCCGGGACAGGGTCATCTTGGTATGGCTACACCTTC

D gene: TRBD1
V gene: TRBV2
clone size: few
J gene: TRBJ1-1
CDR3 protein: CASSRGDRARGTEAFF
CDR3 DNA: TGTGCCAGCTCCCGGGGTGACAGGGCAAGGGGCACTGAAGCTTTCTTT

D gene: TRBD1
V gene: TRBV12-3/TRBV12-4
clone size: few
J gene: TRBJ1-6
CDR3 protein: CASSLATGGFNSPLHF
CDR3 DNA: TGTGCCAGCAGTTTGGCTACAGGGGGCTTTAATTCACCCCTCCACTTT

D gene: -
V gene: TRBV20-1
clone size: -
J gene: TRBJ2-1
CDR3 protein: CSAETGRSSYNEQFF
CDR3 DNA: TGCAGTGCCGAGACCGGACGGAGCTCCTACAATGAGCAGTTCTTC

D gene: -
V gene: TRBV7-9
clone size: few
J gene: TRBJ1-1
CDR3 protein: CASSLNGNTEAFF
CDR3 DNA: TGTGCCAGCAGCTTAAACGGGAACACTGAAGCTTTCTTT

D gene: TRBD2
V gene: TRBV11-2
clone size: many
J gene: TRBJ2-1
CDR3 protein: CASSPLLADYNEQFF
CDR3 DNA: TGTGCCAGCAGTCCTCTACTAGCGGACTACAATGAGCAGTTCTTC

D gene: TRBD1
V gene: TRBV5-4
clone size: -
J gene: TRBJ1-2
CDR3 protein: CASSLEDRVSSYTF
CDR3 DNA: TGTGCCAGCAGCTTAGAGGACAGGGTCTCGAGCTACACCTTC

D gene: -
V gene: TRBV29-1
clone size: few
J gene: TRBJ1-2
CDR3 protein: CSVDLPDNGYTF
CDR3 DNA: TGCAGCGTTGACCTACCCGATAATGGCTACACCTTC

D gene: TRBD2
V gene: TRBV4-3
clone size: few
J gene: TRBJ2-3
CDR3 protein: CASSQDRWGGRDTQYF
CDR3 DNA: TGCGCCAGCAGCCAAGATCGGTGGGGGGGGAGAGATACGCAGTATTTT

D gene: TRBD1
V gene: TRBV4-2
clone size: -
J gene: TRBJ1-3
CDR3 protein: CASSRTGGERNTIYF
CDR3 DNA: TGTGCCAGCAGCCGGACAGGGGGCGAGAGGAACACCATATATTTT

D gene: -
V gene: TRBV18
clone size: many
J gene: TRBJ1-1
CDR3 protein: CASSPPVGMNTEAFF
CDR3 DNA: TGTGCCAGCTCACCACCGGTGGGGATGAACACTGAAGCTTTCTTT

D gene: -
V gene: TRBV6-5
clone size: -
J gene: TRBJ1-2
CDR3 protein: CAAGQGSYGYTF
CDR3 DNA: TGTGCCGCGGGCCAGGGGAGCTATGGCTACACCTTC

D gene: -
V gene: TRBV5-5
clone size: -
J gene: TRBJ1-2
CDR3 protein: CASSRDNQESNYGYTF
CDR3 DNA: TGTGCCAGCAGCCGGGACAACCAAGAAAGTAACTATGGCTACACCTTC

D gene: TRBD1
V gene: TRBV28
clone size: -
J gene: TRBJ1-2
CDR3 protein: CASSLGTVLNYGYTF
CDR3 DNA: TGTGCCAGCAGTCTCGGGACAGTCCTCAACTATGGCTACACCTTC

D gene: -
V gene: TRBV6-1
clone size: -
J gene: TRBJ1-5
CDR3 protein: CASSDTVKQPQHF
CDR3 DNA: TGTGCCAGCAGTGATACAGTAAAACAGCCCCAGCATTTT

D gene: -
V gene: TRBV11-2
clone size: few
J gene: TRBJ1-1
CDR3 protein: CASSLGVAVEAFF
CDR3 DNA: TGTGCCAGCAGCTTAGGAGTAGCCGTGGAAGCTTTCTTT

D gene: -
V gene: TRBV20-1
clone size: -
J gene: TRBJ2-3
CDR3 protein: CSASVASPSTDTQYF
CDR3 DNA: TGCAGTGCTTCCGTAGCGTCTCCTAGCACAGATACGCAGTATTTT

D gene: -
V gene: TRBV30
clone size: few
J gene: TRBJ1-2
CDR3 protein: CAWTPSARNYGYTF
CDR3 DNA: TGTGCCTGGACCCCATCGGCGCGTAACTATGGCTACACCTTC

D gene: -
V gene: TRBV6-1
clone size: few
J gene: TRBJ2-6
CDR3 protein: CATTRTTSGANVLTF
CDR3 DNA: TGTGCCACCACCAGGACTACCTCTGGGGCCAACGTCCTGACTTTC

D gene: -
V gene: TRBV20-1
clone size: few
J gene: TRBJ2-1
CDR3 protein: CSALNNEQFF
CDR3 DNA: TGCAGTGCTTTAAACAATGAGCAGTTCTTC

D gene: TRBD1
V gene: TRBV5-1
clone size: -
J gene: TRBJ1-1
CDR3 protein: CASSLLQGQGLGEAFF
CDR3 DNA: TGCGCCAGCAGCTTGTTGCAGGGACAGGGGCTCGGTGAAGCTTTCTTT

D gene: -
V gene: TRBV24-1
clone size: few
J gene: TRBJ2-1
CDR3 protein: CATSDLHKNEQFF
CDR3 DNA: TGTGCCACCAGTGATTTGCATAAGAATGAGCAGTTCTTC

D gene: -
V gene: TRBV14
clone size: few
J gene: TRBJ1-6
CDR3 protein: CASSHTGGIYNSPLHF
CDR3 DNA: TGTGCCAGCAGCCACACGGGAGGGATTTATAATTCACCCCTCCACTTT

D gene: -
V gene: TRBV7-2
clone size: few
J gene: TRBJ1-6
CDR3 protein: CASSLNRVGYNSPLHF
CDR3 DNA: TGTGCCAGCAGCCTCAACAGGGTGGGCTATAATTCACCCCTCCACTTT

D gene: -
V gene: TRBV6-5
clone size: many
J gene: TRBJ1-5
CDR3 protein: CASSSSSWDQPQHF
CDR3 DNA: TGTGCCAGCAGTTCTTCCAGTTGGGATCAGCCCCAGCATTTT

D gene: -
V gene: TRBV6-6
clone size: few
J gene: TRBJ2-3
CDR3 protein: CASRPRGASTDTQYF
CDR3 DNA: TGTGCCAGCCGCCCCAGGGGGGCTAGCACAGATACGCAGTATTTT

D gene: -
V gene: TRBV7-9
clone size: -
J gene: TRBJ2-2
CDR3 protein: CASSLGQYTGELFF
CDR3 DNA: TGTGCCAGCAGCTTAGGACAGTACACCGGGGAGCTGTTTTTT

D gene: -
V gene: TRBV4-2
clone size: few
J gene: TRBJ2-1
CDR3 protein: CASSQDQYDNEQFF
CDR3 DNA: TGTGCCAGCAGCCAAGATCAGTACGACAATGAGCAGTTCTTC

D gene: -
V gene: TRBV4-1
clone size: few
J gene: TRBJ2-5
CDR3 protein: CASSQVPGGEETQYF
CDR3 DNA: TGCGCCAGCAGCCAAGTCCCAGGGGGGGAGGAGACCCAGTACTTC

D gene: TRBD1
V gene: TRBV4-3
clone size: few
J gene: TRBJ2-7
CDR3 protein: CASSRGQGIHEQYF
CDR3 DNA: TGCGCCAGCAGCCGCGGACAGGGTATCCACGAGCAGTACTTC

D gene: -
V gene: TRBV5-1
clone size: -
J gene: TRBJ1-6
CDR3 protein: CASSLGGTPPLHF
CDR3 DNA: TGCGCCAGCAGCTTGGGGGGGACGCCACCCCTCCACTTT

D gene: TRBD1
V gene: TRBV9
clone size: many
J gene: TRBJ2-1
CDR3 protein: CASSQSLGGHEQFF
CDR3 DNA: TGTGCCAGCAGCCAGTCGCTAGGGGGCCATGAGCAGTTCTTC

D gene: -
V gene: TRBV20-1
clone size: many
J gene: TRBJ1-4
CDR3 protein: CSAREDAGRRNEKLFF
CDR3 DNA: TGCAGTGCTAGGGAGGACGCCGGGAGAAGGAATGAAAAACTGTTTTTT

D gene: TRBD1
V gene: TRBV12-3/TRBV12-4
clone size: many
J gene: TRBJ2-1
CDR3 protein: CASGAGTGVSNEQFF
CDR3 DNA: TGTGCCAGCGGAGCCGGGACAGGGGTTTCGAATGAGCAGTTCTTC

D gene: -
V gene: TRBV5-5
clone size: few
J gene: TRBJ2-5
CDR3 protein: CASSLEGRGETQYF
CDR3 DNA: TGTGCCAGCAGCTTGGAAGGGCGGGGAGAGACCCAGTACTTC

D gene: TRBD1
V gene: TRBV7-9
clone size: few
J gene: TRBJ2-4
CDR3 protein: CASSLVDRGRQYF
CDR3 DNA: TGTGCCAGCAGCTTAGTCGACAGGGGCCGGCAGTACTTC

D gene: TRBD2
V gene: TRBV19
clone size: few
J gene: TRBJ2-4
CDR3 protein: CASSIKTSGINIQYF
CDR3 DNA: TGTGCCAGTAGTATAAAAACTAGCGGGATAAACATTCAGTACTTC

D gene: TRBD1
V gene: TRBV12-3/TRBV12-4
clone size: -
J gene: TRBJ1-1
CDR3 protein: CASHGTGPNTEAFF
CDR3 DNA: TGTGCCAGCCACGGGACAGGGCCGAACACTGAAGCTTTCTTT

D gene: -
V gene: TRBV28
clone size: few
J gene: TRBJ2-4
CDR3 protein: CASSPPRERLAKNIQYF
CDR3 DNA: TGTGCCAGCAGTCCACCCCGTGAAAGGCTAGCCAAAAACATTCAGTACTTC

D gene: TRBD1
V gene: TRBV4-2
clone size: many
J gene: TRBJ1-1
CDR3 protein: CASSRKGQDDTEAFF
CDR3 DNA: TGTGCCAGCAGCCGGAAGGGACAGGATGACACTGAAGCTTTCTTT

D gene: -
V gene: TRBV29-1
clone size: few
J gene: TRBJ2-1
CDR3 protein: CSVPGGGNNNEQFF
CDR3 DNA: TGCAGCGTACCCGGAGGGGGAAACAACAATGAGCAGTTCTTC

D gene: -
V gene: TRBV29-1
clone size: few
J gene: TRBJ2-2
CDR3 protein: CSGYWGQGGELFF
CDR3 DNA: TGCAGCGGCTACTGGGGGCAAGGCGGGGAGCTGTTTTTT

D gene: -
V gene: TRBV18
clone size: -
J gene: TRBJ2-1
CDR3 protein: CASSRDSSYNEQFF
CDR3 DNA: TGTGCCAGCTCACGGGATAGCTCCTACAATGAGCAGTTCTTC

D gene: -
V gene: TRBV28
clone size: -
J gene: TRBJ2-7
CDR3 protein: CASAGPYEQYF
CDR3 DNA: TGTGCCAGCGCAGGACCCTACGAGCAGTACTTC

D gene: -
V gene: TRBV28
clone size: many
J gene: TRBJ2-2
CDR3 protein: CASSLPINRELFF
CDR3 DNA: TGTGCCAGCAGTTTACCAATCAACCGGGAGCTGTTTTTT

D gene: -
V gene: TRBV12-3/TRBV12-4
clone size: -
J gene: TRBJ2-1
CDR3 protein: CASSYRKSYNEQFF
CDR3 DNA: TGTGCCAGCAGTTACCGAAAGAGTTACAATGAGCAGTTCTTC

D gene: TRBD2
V gene: TRBV6-2/TRBV6-3
clone size: -
J gene: TRBJ2-7
CDR3 protein: CASSLAGGIYEQYF
CDR3 DNA: TGTGCCAGCAGCCTAGCGGGGGGAATCTACGAGCAGTACTTC

D gene: TRBD1
V gene: TRBV20-1
clone size: -
J gene: TRBJ1-2
CDR3 protein: CSARTGVYGYTF
CDR3 DNA: TGCAGTGCTAGAACAGGGGTCTATGGCTACACCTTC

D gene: TRBD1
V gene: TRBV25-1
clone size: few
J gene: TRBJ1-6
CDR3 protein: CASNPTGGYNSPLHF
CDR3 DNA: TGTGCCAGCAACCCGACAGGGGGATATAATTCACCCCTCCACTTT

D gene: -
V gene: TRBV28
clone size: many
J gene: TRBJ1-5
CDR3 protein: CASSLNFPYLNQPQHF
CDR3 DNA: TGTGCCAGCAGTTTAAACTTCCCTTACTTGAATCAGCCCCAGCATTTT

D gene: -
V gene: TRBV7-9
clone size: few
J gene: TRBJ2-5
CDR3 protein: CASSFQGRQETQYF
CDR3 DNA: TGTGCCAGCAGCTTCCAGGGGCGCCAAGAGACCCAGTACTTC